The source of this T cell receptor beta chain is a study of blood T cells in healthy people across ages. Study observations and caveats: Diversity of TCR beta per million T cells declined in a roughly linear way with age.

This clonotype is a singleton in its sample. The antigen remains unidentified. One junction end disagrees with the germline gene, perhaps due to a read error. The CDR3 sequence is 10 residues long. Germline V gene lookup returns CDR1 SNHLY and CDR2 FYNNEI. Together with a sample-barcoded 5' primer, a J-beta primer mix was included in a second PCR lasting about 6 to 11 cycles. One entry per CDR3 protein, called by TCRdb with MiXCR from the 5' RACE reads. The sample lists more than 1,400,000 distinct CDR3 sequences, 42% occurring once. This clonotype was sampled from a woman younger than 35 in good health. What was sequenced was blood. The chain joins TRBV2 to TRBJ2-5, with D hard to call. CDR3 loop: CASSGETRYF. Here the CDR3 DNA reads TGTGCCAGCAGTGGAGAGACCCGGTACTTC.